This T cell receptor (beta chain) stems from a study of T cells after yellow fever vaccination. Study-level points and caveats: A weaker but faster secondary response was observed, peaking on day 5 versus 15. There was a small share of clonotypes that showed up in both the CD4 and CD8 compartments. High-abundance clonotypes from the bulk population could contaminate FACS-sorted repertoires.

With 2 bases clipped from V and 1 base from J, the junction kept 16 bases outside the gene matches. The CDR3 has 20 residues. Germline V gene sequence: CDR1 SGHVS, CDR2 FQNEAQ. With respect to this clonotype: What it binds is unknown.

TCRdb fed the 5' RACE reads into MiXCR, producing one record per CDR3 protein. The top ten clones hold roughly an eighth of a sample with some 500,000 distinct CDR3 sequences, less than 15% of them seen once. The sequencing here drew on PBMCs, taken on the day of the yellow fever booster vaccination. The sequence was obtained from a man aged 25 to 45 who received the YFV17D yellow fever vaccine. The genes are TRBV7-8 and TRBJ1-5; 8 nucleotides line up with TRBD1. As DNA, the CDR3 is TGTGCCAGCAGCTTAAGTTACAAGGACAGGGCGGGGTTGAGCAATCAGCCCCAGCATTTT. It is translated as CASSLSYKDRAGLSNQPQHF.